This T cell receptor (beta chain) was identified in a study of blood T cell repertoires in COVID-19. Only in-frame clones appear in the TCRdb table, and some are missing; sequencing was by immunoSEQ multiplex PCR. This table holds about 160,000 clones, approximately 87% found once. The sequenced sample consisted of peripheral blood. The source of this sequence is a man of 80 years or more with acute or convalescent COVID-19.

CDR3 loop: CASSRGISYEQYF. Here the CDR3 DNA reads TGTGCCAGCAGCCGAGGGATATCCTACGAGCAGTACTTC. The chain has TRBV7-2 and TRBJ2-7, with a tentative D call TRBD2 (5 bases). This CDR3 comprises 13 residues. Deletions cut 5 bases from V and 1 base from J, with 9 bases between. From germline, CDR1 is SGHTA and CDR2 FQGNSA.